The 25 T cell receptor beta chains listed next were all sequenced from one sample in a study of blood T cell repertoires in COVID-19. The table came from immunoSEQ multiplex PCR; TCRdb's copy has only in-frame clones and leaves some out. The table shows roughly 320,000 clones, with around nine tenths occurring only once. The specimen was peripheral blood. The receptors stem from a man between 65 and 80 years old with acute or convalescent COVID-19.

The chain carries TRBV2 and TRBJ2-7; TRBD1 agrees at 9 bases. CDR1 SNHLY and CDR2 FYNNEI come from the germline V gene. The CDR3 is 13 amino acids. With V trimmed by 8 bases and J by 4 bases, 6 bases remained unmatched. Here the CDR3 reads CASDTGGEYEQYF. For the CDR3, the DNA is TGTGCCAGCGATACAGGGGGCGAATACGAGCAGTACTTC.

The chain has TRBV5-1 and TRBJ2-1; 9 bases fit TRBD2. CDR1 is SGHRS and CDR2 is YFSETQ in the germline V gene. With 0 bases clipped from V and 4 bases from J, the junction kept 8 bases outside the gene matches. The CDR3 covers 17 residues. DNA for the CDR3: TGCGCCAGCAGCTTGGAGTCAGCGGGGGGCTTATACAATGAGCAGTTCTTC. Amino acid sequence: CASSLESAGGLYNEQFF.

V usage is TRBV6-5 and J usage is TRBJ2-2; the D gene is possibly TRBD1 (6 bases). CDR3 length: 16 amino acids. Germline V lookup: CDR1 MNHEY, CDR2 SVGAGI. V was trimmed by 3 bases and J by 2 bases, leaving 13 bases between them. In DNA, the CDR3 is TGTGCCAGCAGTTATTCCGGGACATTAAACACCGGGGAGCTGTTTTTT. It specifies CASSYSGTLNTGELFF.

J is TRBJ2-7 and V is TRBV6-9, with D unclear. From germline, CDR1 is MNHGY and CDR2 SVAAGI. The V end lost 6 bases, the J end lost 2 bases, and 8 bases lay between the germline ends. CDR3 length: 12 residues. The CDR3 is CASRCITYEQYF. CDR3 DNA sequence: TGTGCCAGCAGGTGTATTACCTACGAGCAGTACTTC.

The genes are TRBV19 and TRBJ1-5; possibly TRBD1 for D (6 bases). The CDR3 is 15 residues long. CDR1 and CDR2 from the germline V gene are LNHDA and SQIVND (reference sequence). V lost 8 bases, J lost 0 bases, and 14 bases lay in between. As DNA, the CDR3 is TGTGCCAGTCAGGGGCGAGGAAATAGCAATCAGCCCCAGCATTTT. As protein: CASQGRGNSNQPQHF. The variable domain in full, with the rest retrieved from reference TRBV19 and TRBJ1-5, is DGGITQSPKYLFRKEGQNVTLSCEQNLNHDAMYWYRQDPGQGLRLIYYSQIVNDFQKGDIAEGYSVSREKKESFPLTVTSAQKNPTAFYLCASQGRGNSNQPQHFGDGTRLSIL.

The rearrangement uses TRBV19 and TRBJ1-6; 7 bases are shared with TRBD1. Germline CDR1 and CDR2: LNHDA and SQIVND (reference sequence). V was clipped by 5 bases and J by 11 bases; unmatched bases: 12. The CDR3 consists of 15 residues. The CDR3 protein is CASSLPGQPGAPLHF. The DNA for the CDR3 is TGTGCCAGTAGTTTACCGGGACAGCCCGGAGCACCCCTCCACTTT.

The sample holds a few counts of this clone. CDR3 residues: CASSWDLSDEQFF. The DNA for the CDR3 is TGTGCCAGCAGCTGGGACTTGAGTGATGAGCAGTTCTTC. J is TRBJ2-1 and V is TRBV7-9; a weak D match, TRBD2 (6 bases). Trimming took 4 bases from V and 8 from J, leaving 12 bases between them. Germline V gene lookup returns CDR1 SEHNR and CDR2 FQNEAQ (reference sequence). The CDR3 covers 13 residues.

The genes are TRBV2 and TRBJ1-1; no definite D call. CDR1 is SNHLY, CDR2 FYNNEI, per germline. The ends were cut back, 4 bases at V and 2 bases at J, with 8 bases in the middle. The CDR3 has 13 residues. The CDR3 region is CASSATGNTEAFF. CDR3 DNA sequence: TGTGCCAGCAGTGCAACGGGTAACACTGAAGCTTTCTTT.

The genes are TRBV30 and TRBJ1-2; D is unclear. Trimming removed 1 base from V and 4 bases from J, with 7 bases in between. This CDR3 comprises 12 residues. Germline values: CDR1 GTSNPN, CDR2 SVGIG (reference sequence). As DNA, the CDR3 is TGTGCCTGGAGTGGGGGAGGCTATGGCTACACCTTC. It is translated as CAWSGGGYGYTF.

The J gene is TRBJ1-1, the V gene TRBV19, with 8 bases that match TRBD1. V lost 5 bases to trimming and J lost 5 bases; unmatched junction nucleotides: 7. This CDR3 is 14 amino acids long. Germline V CDR1 and CDR2: LNHDA, SQIVND (reference sequence). For the CDR3, the DNA is TGTGCCAGTAGTTCGGACAGGGAGGGGACTGAAGCTTTCTTT. As protein: CASSSDREGTEAFF.

The V and J genes are TRBV6-5 and TRBJ2-3, with TRBD1 matching over 9 bases. Unmatched junction bases numbered 7, after V lost 6 bases and J lost 3 bases. CDR1 is MNHEY, CDR2 SVGAGI, per germline. This CDR3 has 15 amino acids. CDR3 loop: CASRDRDRETDTQYF. CDR3 coding DNA: TGTGCCAGCAGGGACCGGGACAGGGAAACAGATACGCAGTATTTT.

V and J are TRBV3-1 (or the pseudogene TRBV3-2) and TRBJ2-4; D is ambiguous. The CDR3 is 18 residues long. The germline V gene has CDR1 LGHDT and CDR2 YNNKEL (reference sequence). Deletions cut 0 bases from V and 0 bases from J, with 15 bases between. CDR3 DNA: TGTGCCAGCAGCCAAGATTTGTCCCCACTTCTAGCCAAAAACATTCAGTACTTC. Amino acid sequence: CASSQDLSPLLAKNIQYF.

The rearrangement uses TRBV11-2 and TRBJ1-1, with TRBD1 as a possible D gene (6 bases). Trimming took 5 bases from V and 8 from J, leaving 15 bases between them. CDR3 length: 13 amino acids. Germline CDR1 reads SGHAT; CDR2 reads FQNNGV. For the CDR3, the DNA is TGTGCCAGCAGCCTGATGGGACAAACCGAAGCTTTCTTT. This gives the protein CASSLMGQTEAFF.

The rearrangement uses TRBV23-1 and TRBJ1-5; 7 nucleotides align to TRBD1. TRBV23-1 counts as an open reading frame of uncertain function. The ends lost 4 bases at V and 5 bases at J; junction bases unmatched: 11. The CDR3 is made up of 16 amino acids. This CDR3 is CASSPHGQGVHQPQHF. CDR3 in DNA: TGCGCCAGCAGTCCCCACGGCCAGGGGGTCCATCAGCCCCAGCATTTT.

This chain uses TRBV5-6 with TRBJ1-2; D is unresolved. The V end was cut by 0 bases, the J end by 8 bases, with 14 bases between. Germline assignment: CDR1 SGHDT and CDR2 YYEEEE. The CDR3 runs 14 residues. CDR3 in DNA: TGTGCCAGCAGCTTGGCACTCTCCGGGGAAGGCTACACCTTC. Encoded protein: CASSLALSGEGYTF.

The chain employs TRBV7-9 and TRBJ2-3, with D possibly being TRBD1 (6 bases). Trimming pared 5 bases from V and 6 bases from J, leaving 9 bases between. The CDR3 contains 12 residues. From germline, CDR1 is SEHNR and CDR2 FQNEAQ (reference sequence). As DNA, the CDR3 is TGTGCCAGCAGCCCGCAGGGGGATACGCAGTATTTT. Residues: CASSPQGDTQYF.

The chain carries TRBV7-9 and TRBJ2-5; D is possibly TRBD1 (5 bases). The CDR3 loop spans 16 amino acids. V was shortened by 5 bases and J by 4 bases, with 20 bases between the two germline ends. Germline V gives CDR1 SEHNR, CDR2 FQNEAQ (reference sequence). The CDR3 region has the DNA TGTGCCAGCAGCGATAGCCTTACCTTGACAGTAGAGACCCAGTACTTC. Residues: CASSDSLTLTVETQYF.

The V gene is TRBV7-8, the J gene TRBJ1-1, with D perhaps TRBD1 (5 bases). This CDR3 has 16 residues. The germline V and J ends were trimmed by 5 bases and 1 base, with 17 bases remaining between them. Germline V gene lookup returns CDR1 SGHVS and CDR2 FQNEAQ. The DNA for the CDR3 is TGTGCCAGCAGCACCCAGGCCAGGGTTTCGAACACTGAAGCTTTCTTT. Protein product: CASSTQARVSNTEAFF.

This chain uses TRBV6-2 or TRBV6-3 with TRBJ2-6; the D gene is possibly TRBD2 (5 bases). CDR3 length: 20 amino acids. In germline, CDR1 is MNHEY, CDR2 SVGEGT. V lost 0 bases to trimming and J lost 2 bases, with 20 bases between them. The CDR3 is CASSYSGLARTSTGANVLTF. The CDR3 nucleotides are TGTGCCAGCAGTTACTCGGGCCTAGCTCGCACATCCACTGGGGCCAACGTCCTGACTTTC.

The rearrangement links TRBV24-1 to TRBJ2-3, with D maybe TRBD2 (5 bases). This CDR3 has 16 residues. Between the trimmed V and J ends, which lost 4 bases and 0 bases, there was a span of 13 bases. CDR1 is KGHDR, CDR2 SFDVKD, per germline. CDR3 nucleotides: TGTGCCACCAGTGACCCTTCGGGGTCTAGCACAGATACGCAGTATTTT. Its protein is CATSDPSGSSTDTQYF.

This chain connects TRBV9 to TRBJ1-1, with TRBD1 matching over 7 bases. Germline assignment: CDR1 SGDLS and CDR2 YYNGEE. The CDR3 totals 14 residues. The junction had 3 bases not matched to a gene; V was cut back by 3 bases and J by 1 base. As DNA, the CDR3 is TGTGCCAGCAGCGCCCACAGGGGGAACACTGAAGCTTTCTTT. This sequence encodes CASSAHRGNTEAFF.

The chain is built from TRBV4-2 and TRBJ2-3; 7 bases are shared with TRBD2. This CDR3 contains 17 residues. The ends lost 2 bases at V and 2 bases at J; junction bases unmatched: 10. CDR1 is LGHNA and CDR2 is YNFKEQ in the germline V gene. CDR3: CASSQIVRTSLTDTQYF. The CDR3 region has the DNA TGTGCCAGCAGCCAAATCGTCCGGACTAGTCTCACAGATACGCAGTATTTT.

This clone was seen a single time. The chain has TRBV7-3 and TRBJ1-2, with 7 bases matching TRBD1. Germline CDR1 SGHTA, CDR2 FQGTGA. Losses at the gene ends were 3 bases for V and 7 bases for J; bases not matched to a gene: 5. This CDR3 is 13 amino acids long. CDR3 sequence (DNA): TGTGCCAGCAGCTTGGAAGGGGGCTTTGGCTACACCTTC. It is translated as CASSLEGGFGYTF.

This sequence joins TRBV12-3 or TRBV12-4 and TRBJ1-1, with 7 bases identical to TRBD1. CDR3 length: 13 amino acids. Trimming took 2 bases from V and 4 from J; bases not matched to a gene: 1. CDR3 protein: CASSLRGPTEAFF. CDR3 DNA: TGTGCCAGCAGTTTAAGGGGGCCCACTGAAGCTTTCTTT.

The chain couples TRBV4-3 to TRBJ1-5; D ambiguous. Between the trimmed V and J ends, which lost 0 bases and 7 bases, there was a span of 16 bases. Germline loops: CDR1 LGHNA, CDR2 YSLEER. The CDR3 is made up of 16 amino acids. The CDR3 DNA reads as TGCGCCAGCAGCCAAGATCTTTCTCGAGGGTTCCAGCCCCAGCATTTT. This encodes CASSQDLSRGFQPQHF.